These 19 T cell receptor beta chains came from one sample sequenced in a study of vaccination effects on CD4 cells after COVID-19. The repertoire was sequenced with immunoSEQ multiplex PCR; TCRdb's copy has only in-frame clones and lacks some. The sample carries tens of thousands of clones, roughly 71% recorded once. Within the ViraFEST assay, antigen-specific CD4+ T cells underwent expansion with viral peptide pools prior to sequencing. When around nine days of culture had elapsed, CD4+ T cells were isolated. Two-dose vaccination with either BNT162b2 or mRNA-1273 was given to the participants. No antigen has been identified for these receptors. The sequencing used CD4+ T cells from PBMCs cultured with HCoV-NL63 spike peptides, collected after COVID-19 vaccination. The receptor source for this set is a human donor who received a COVID-19 vaccine.

The chain is built from TRBV12-3 or TRBV12-4 and TRBJ2-7, with 7 bases that match TRBD2. The CDR3 contains 13 residues. V dropped 6 bases and J dropped 4; count of bases not matched to a gene: 6. The CDR3 nucleotides are TGTGCCAGCAGCTCTAGCGGAGGATACGAGCAGTACTTC. Translating it yields CASSSSGGYEQYF.

The chain recombines TRBV24-1 with TRBJ1-2, with D possibly matching TRBD1 (6 bases). Per germline, CDR1 KGHDR and CDR2 SFDVKD. Trimming took off 4 bases at V and 5 bases at J, with 13 bases between the two ends. The length of the CDR3 is 14 residues. The chain's CDR3 is CATSDKTGWYGYTF. In nucleotides, the CDR3 is TGTGCCACCAGTGACAAGACAGGCTGGTATGGCTACACCTTC.

The CDR3 coding sequence is TGTGCCAGTAGCGACAGGGGGCGAGGCAATCAGCCCCAGCATTTT. Its translation is CASSDRGRGNQPQHF. V usage is TRBV19 and J usage is TRBJ1-5; TRBD1 matches 10 bases. This CDR3 is 15 amino acids long. CDR1 is LNHDA and CDR2 is SQIVND in the germline V gene (reference sequence). V trimming: 6 bases; J trimming: 2 bases; junction bases outside the gene matches: 4.

The DNA for the CDR3 is TGTGCCAGCAGTAAGTTTAGCGGGGGACCTTTAATGGAGGCTTTCTTT. Translating gives CASSKFSGGPLMEAFF. V gene TRBV6-4 combines with J gene TRBJ1-1, with a tentative D call TRBD1 (5 bases). The CDR3 is 16 residues long. Trimming took 5 bases from V and 11 from J, leaving 27 bases between them. CDR1 and CDR2 (germline): MRHNA, SNTAGT.

V gene TRBV5-1 combines with J gene TRBJ1-2, with a possible D match to TRBD1 (6 bases). CDR1 is SGHRS, CDR2 YFSETQ, per germline. The CDR3 spans 15 residues. The V gene lost 2 bases and the J gene lost 6 bases, with 17 bases spanning the gap. CDR3 DNA sequence: TGCGCCAGCAGCTTTCCCCAGACAGGCAACAATGGCTACACCTTC. Protein product: CASSFPQTGNNGYTF.

This clone was picked up one time. The rearrangement uses TRBV2 and TRBJ2-7, with TRBD2 as a possible D gene (9 bases). CDR1 SNHLY and CDR2 FYNNEI come from the germline V gene. The V end lost 8 bases, the J end lost 3 bases, and 20 bases lay between the germline ends. The CDR3 length is 15 residues. CDR3 bases: TGTGCCAGCCGGACAGGGCTAGCGGGGATCTACGAGCAGTACTTC. This sequence encodes CASRTGLAGIYEQYF.

This chain joins TRBV5-4 and TRBJ1-1; D call uncertain. The CDR3 runs 15 residues. V was trimmed by 2 bases and J by 2 bases, leaving 13 bases between them. Germline loops: CDR1 SGHNT, CDR2 YYREEE (reference sequence). This chain's CDR3 is CASSFFDIPNTEAFF. The CDR3 region has the DNA TGTGCCAGCAGCTTTTTTGACATTCCAAACACTGAAGCTTTCTTT.

This clone was observed once. This rearrangement joins TRBV24-1 to TRBJ1-2; 9 bases align to TRBD1. Per the germline V gene, CDR1 is KGHDR and CDR2 is SFDVKD. The CDR3 has 14 amino acids. The V and J ends lost 5 bases and 4 bases, in that order; junction bases with no gene match: 4. The CDR3 loop is CATSAETGGYGYTF. The CDR3 nucleotides are TGTGCCACCAGTGCGGAGACAGGGGGCTATGGCTACACCTTC.

In this sample, this clone turned up once. The sample contains more than one DNA sequence encoding this CDR3. The rearrangement uses TRBV3-1 (or the pseudogene TRBV3-2) and TRBJ2-2; unclear D gene. V dropped 7 bases and J dropped 6 bases, with 6 bases sitting between them. Germline CDR1 and CDR2: LGHDT and YNNKEL (reference sequence). The CDR3 is made up of 11 amino acids. CDR3 sequence (DNA): TGTGCCAGCATCCTGGCCGGGGAGCTGTTTTTT. Amino acid sequence: CASILAGELFF.

The chain combines TRBV3-1 (or the pseudogene TRBV3-2) with TRBJ1-4; a possible D gene is TRBD1 (5 bases). Germline V gene sequence: CDR1 LGHDT, CDR2 YNNKEL (reference sequence). V lost 3 bases to trimming and J lost 8 bases, with 19 bases between them. The CDR3 runs to 16 residues. CDR3 nucleotide sequence: TGTGCCAGCAGCCATGGTACAGGCGGGCTAAGGGAAAAACTGTTTTTT. Amino acids: CASSHGTGGLREKLFF.

V gene TRBV4-1 combines with J gene TRBJ1-2; weak D call: TRBD1 (5 bases). V was trimmed by 1 base and J by 3 bases, leaving 12 bases between them. Germline CDR1 and CDR2: MGHRA and YSYEKL. The CDR3 loop spans 15 amino acids. Written as DNA, the CDR3 is TGCGCCAGCAGCCAAGTAGGGGCCGGGGACTATGGCTACACCTTC. As protein: CASSQVGAGDYGYTF.

This clone was detected once. This chain connects TRBV18 to TRBJ2-3; D is unclear. Germline CDR1 and CDR2: KGHSH and LQKENI. V lost 3 bases, J lost 1 base, and 11 bases lay in between. The length of the CDR3 is 15 residues. DNA for the CDR3: TGTGCCAGCTCACCTAACGCTAGAGGCACAGATACGCAGTATTTT. Protein: CASSPNARGTDTQYF.

The chain links TRBV19 to TRBJ1-1, with D unclear. This CDR3 has 15 residues. Trimming cost V 8 bases and J 0 bases, with 16 bases left between them. In germline, CDR1 is LNHDA, CDR2 SQIVND (reference sequence). The CDR3 sequence is CASAAPGRMNTEAFF. The CDR3 region has the DNA TGTGCCAGTGCCGCCCCCGGGAGGATGAACACTGAAGCTTTCTTT.

V usage is TRBV19 and J usage is TRBJ2-3, with D unresolved. Germline CDR1 is LNHDA and CDR2 is SQIVND (reference sequence). The CDR3 is 13 residues long. V lost 3 bases, J lost 1 base, and 5 bases lay in between. CDR3 region: CASSIERTDTQYF. In nucleotides, the CDR3 is TGTGCCAGTAGTATCGAGCGCACAGATACGCAGTATTTT.

V gene TRBV6-1 combines with J gene TRBJ1-5; D is possibly TRBD1 (6 bases). The ends were cut back, 0 bases at V and 3 bases at J, with 9 bases in the middle. The CDR3 contains 15 residues. Germline V gene lookup returns CDR1 MNHNS and CDR2 SASEGT. CDR3 DNA sequence: TGTGCCAGCAGTGAAGCGACAGGACACAATCAGCCCCAGCATTTT. Amino acids: CASSEATGHNQPQHF.

In this sample, this clone turned up a few times. The CDR3 nucleotides read TGCGCCAGCAGTGAGTCGGGGGCTAGCGGGACACTATTGAATGAGCAGTTCTTC. Protein sequence: CASSESGASGTLLNEQFF. The chain links TRBV10-2 to TRBJ2-1; 9 bases are shared with TRBD2. This CDR3 region has 18 residues. The V and J ends lost 0 bases and 7 bases, in that order; junction bases with no gene match: 13. The germline gives CDR1 WSHSY, CDR2 SAAADI.

This rearrangement joins TRBV5-1 to TRBJ2-7; no firm D call. Trimming removed 1 base at V and 3 bases at J, with 14 bases between. Germline CDR1 reads SGHRS; CDR2 reads YFSETQ. This CDR3 is built from 15 residues. The CDR3 DNA reads TGCGCCAGCAGCTTGTTTCCCCAGCATAGCTACGAGCAGTACTTC. Residues: CASSLFPQHSYEQYF.

The V gene is TRBV27, the J gene TRBJ1-3, with 12 bases fitting TRBD1. Per germline, CDR1 MNHEY and CDR2 SMNVEV (reference sequence). With V trimmed by 5 bases and J by 7 bases, 9 bases remained unmatched. The CDR3 runs to 16 residues. The CDR3 DNA follows: TGTGCCAGCAGTCGAACCCCGGGACAGGGGGCGAACACCATATATTTT. Its protein product is CASSRTPGQGANTIYF.

With respect to this clone: The same CDR3 is also encoded by other DNA sequences in this sample. This chain connects TRBV24-1 to TRBJ2-7; D not resolved. The CDR3 is 11 amino acids. Trimming stripped 3 bases from V and 3 bases from J, with 2 bases between. From germline, CDR1 is KGHDR and CDR2 SFDVKD. The CDR3 reads CATSDLYEQYF. The DNA for the CDR3 is TGTGCCACCAGTGATCTCTACGAGCAGTACTTC.